These T cell receptor beta chains were read from a single sample in a study of cytomegalovirus exposure and HLA in healthy donors. Here immunoSEQ multiplex PCR was the method, and the copy in TCRdb shows in-frame clones only, minus some. The data show over 150,000 clones, more than 65% seen once. The sequenced sample was PBMCs. The receptors here all came from a woman in her thirties or forties in good health and CMV-seropositive. Each CDR3 is given with its conserved first and last residue. D genes are given only for firm matches. Not all rows give a size; the values are once, few, many and, for expanded clones, a class.

clone size	V gene	D gene	J gene	CDR3 protein	CDR3 DNA
NA	TRBV6-5	NA	TRBJ2-1	CASSYLGLYNEQFF	TGTGCCAGCAGTTACCTAGGCCTATACAATGAGCAGTTCTTC
NA	TRBV7-2	NA	TRBJ1-1	CASSLLGQGLNTEAFF	TGTGCCAGCAGCTTATTGGGTCAGGGGTTGAACACTGAAGCTTTCTTT
NA	TRBV6-5	NA	TRBJ2-7	CASSYSAQGTHEQYF	TGTGCCAGCAGTTACTCCGCGCAGGGTACCCACGAGCAGTACTTC
NA	TRBV11-3	TRBD1	TRBJ2-2	CASSAGQGALGYTGELFF	TGTGCCAGCAGTGCGGGACAGGGGGCGTTAGGGTACACCGGGGAGCTGTTTTTT
NA	TRBV11-2	NA	TRBJ2-7	CASSQTGTYYEQYF	TGTGCCAGCAGCCAGACCGGGACTTACTACGAGCAGTACTTC
few	TRBV19	TRBD1	TRBJ2-2	CASSGQGYGGELFF	TGTGCCAGTAGCGGACAGGGGTACGGCGGGGAGCTGTTTTTT
NA	TRBV2	TRBD1	TRBJ2-3	CASSEDRGPQYF	TGTGCCAGCAGTGAGGACAGGGGGCCGCAGTATTTT
NA	TRBV4-2	TRBD2	TRBJ2-5	CASSQDPSGGAATQYF	TGTGCCAGCAGCCAAGACCCTAGCGGGGGGGCCGCGACCCAGTACTTC
NA	TRBV2	NA	TRBJ1-5	CASSDDSPQHF	TGTGCCAGCAGTGACGACTCGCCCCAGCATTTT
NA	TRBV5-8	TRBD1	TRBJ1-4	CASSVRGHEKLFF	TGTGCCAGCAGCGTCAGGGGGCATGAAAAACTGTTTTTT
NA	TRBV6-6	TRBD1	TRBJ1-6	CASTTGNSPLHF	TGTGCCAGCACGACAGGGAATTCACCCCTCCACTTT